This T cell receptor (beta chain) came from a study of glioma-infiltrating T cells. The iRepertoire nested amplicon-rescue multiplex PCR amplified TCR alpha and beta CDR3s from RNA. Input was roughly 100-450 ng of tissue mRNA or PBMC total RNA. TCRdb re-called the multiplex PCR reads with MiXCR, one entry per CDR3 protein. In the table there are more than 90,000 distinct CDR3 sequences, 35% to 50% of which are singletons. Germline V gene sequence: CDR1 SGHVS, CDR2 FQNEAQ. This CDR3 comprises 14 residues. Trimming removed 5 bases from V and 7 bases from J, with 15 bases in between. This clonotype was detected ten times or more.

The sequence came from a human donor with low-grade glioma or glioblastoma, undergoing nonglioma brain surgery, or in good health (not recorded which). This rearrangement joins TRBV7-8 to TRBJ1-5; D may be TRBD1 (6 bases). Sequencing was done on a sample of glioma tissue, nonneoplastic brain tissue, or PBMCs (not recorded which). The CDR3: CASSPVGGSQPQHF. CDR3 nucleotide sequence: TGTGCCAGCAGCCCCGTGGGGGGCAGCCAGCCCCAGCATTTT.